The present entry profiles one TCR beta chain with its context. As yet, its antigen is unknown. This specimen comes from a study of cytomegalovirus exposure and HLA in healthy donors. Study results and limitations: Earlier results showed most TCR beta V segments being productive about 87% or about 30% of the time. The authors enumerated over 150 TCR beta chains as linked to cytomegalovirus. A later analysis found that most CMV-associated TCR beta chains appeared HLA-restricted.

It was with 60 Vbeta and 13 Jbeta primers that the PCR ran. Measured with immunoSEQ multiplex PCR; TCRdb has only the in-frame clones, and not every one. The table shows around 130,000 clones, with about 72% occurring only once. Trimming stripped 4 bases from V and 0 bases from J, with 6 bases between. Germline V gene data show CDR1 as ENHRY and CDR2 as SYGVKD. This CDR3 has 14 residues. The genes are TRBV10-3 and TRBJ1-4; D remains unclear. What was sequenced was PBMCs. This TCR derives from a man under 40 in good health and CMV-seropositive. CDR3 residues: CAISATATNEKLFF. CDR3 nucleotides: TGTGCCATCAGTGCGACTGCAACTAATGAAAAACTGTTTTTT.